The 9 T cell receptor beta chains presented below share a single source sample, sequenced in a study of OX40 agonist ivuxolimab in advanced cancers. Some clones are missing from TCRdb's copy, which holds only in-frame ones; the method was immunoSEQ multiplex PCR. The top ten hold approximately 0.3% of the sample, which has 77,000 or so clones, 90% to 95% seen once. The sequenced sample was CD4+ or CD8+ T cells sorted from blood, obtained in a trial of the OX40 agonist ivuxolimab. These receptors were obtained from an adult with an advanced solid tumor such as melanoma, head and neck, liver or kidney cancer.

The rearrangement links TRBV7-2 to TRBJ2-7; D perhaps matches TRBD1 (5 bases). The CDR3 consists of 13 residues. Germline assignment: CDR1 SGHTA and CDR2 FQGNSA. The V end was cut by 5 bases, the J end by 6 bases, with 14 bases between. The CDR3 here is CASSEQVAPEQYF. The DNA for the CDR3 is TGTGCCAGCAGCGAACAGGTCGCTCCCGAGCAGTACTTC.

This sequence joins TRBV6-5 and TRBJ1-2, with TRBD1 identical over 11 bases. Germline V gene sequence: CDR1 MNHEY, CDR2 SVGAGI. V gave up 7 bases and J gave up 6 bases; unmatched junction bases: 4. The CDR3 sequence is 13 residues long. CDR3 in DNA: TGTGCCAGCACGGACAGGGGGCAGAATGGCTACACCTTC. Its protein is CASTDRGQNGYTF.

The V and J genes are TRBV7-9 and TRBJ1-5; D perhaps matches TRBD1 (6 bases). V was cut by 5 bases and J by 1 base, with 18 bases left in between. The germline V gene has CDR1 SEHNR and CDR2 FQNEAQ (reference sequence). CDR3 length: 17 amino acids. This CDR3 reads CASSHLGGRGSNQPQHF. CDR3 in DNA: TGTGCCAGCAGCCACCTTGGGGGGCGCGGGAGCAATCAGCCCCAGCATTTT.

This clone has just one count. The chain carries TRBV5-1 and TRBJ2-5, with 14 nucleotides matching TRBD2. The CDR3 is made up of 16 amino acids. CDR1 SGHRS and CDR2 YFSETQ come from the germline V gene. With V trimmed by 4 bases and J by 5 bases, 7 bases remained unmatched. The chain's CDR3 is CASSLETSGGGETQYF. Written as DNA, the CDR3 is TGCGCCAGCAGCCTAGAGACTAGCGGGGGGGGTGAGACCCAGTACTTC.

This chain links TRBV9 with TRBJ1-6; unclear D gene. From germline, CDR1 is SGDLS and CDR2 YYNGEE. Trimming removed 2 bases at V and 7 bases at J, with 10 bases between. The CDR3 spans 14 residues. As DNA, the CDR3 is TGTGCCAGCAGCGTTCTGGTGGGGAATTCACCCCTCCACTTT. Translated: CASSVLVGNSPLHF.

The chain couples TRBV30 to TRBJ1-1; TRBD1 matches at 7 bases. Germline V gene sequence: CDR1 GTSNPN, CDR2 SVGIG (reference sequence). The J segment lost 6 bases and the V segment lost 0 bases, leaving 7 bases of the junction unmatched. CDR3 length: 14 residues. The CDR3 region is CAWSVEDRVSEAFF. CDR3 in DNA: TGTGCCTGGAGTGTTGAAGACAGGGTCTCTGAAGCTTTCTTT.

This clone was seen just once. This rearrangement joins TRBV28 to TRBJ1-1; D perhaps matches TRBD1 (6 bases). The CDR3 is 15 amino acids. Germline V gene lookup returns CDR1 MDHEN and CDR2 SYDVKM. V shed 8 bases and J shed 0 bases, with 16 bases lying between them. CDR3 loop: CASHKGGPVNTEAFF. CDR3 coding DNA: TGTGCCAGCCACAAGGGGGGGCCCGTGAACACTGAAGCTTTCTTT.

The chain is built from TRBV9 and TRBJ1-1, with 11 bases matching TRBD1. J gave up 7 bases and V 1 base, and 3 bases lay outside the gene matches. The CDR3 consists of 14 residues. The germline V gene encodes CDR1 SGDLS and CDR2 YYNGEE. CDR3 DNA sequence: TGTGCCAGCAGCGTAAGGGACAGGGGGGTTGAAGCTTTCTTT. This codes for CASSVRDRGVEAFF.

The CDR3 DNA reads as TGTGCCAGCAGTTTTCTGGGGACAGGGCCAGATACGCAGTATTTT. Translation gives CASSFLGTGPDTQYF. This chain joins TRBV27 and TRBJ2-3; TRBD1 aligns across 9 bases. The CDR3 runs to 15 residues. CDR1 MNHEY and CDR2 SMNVEV come from the germline V gene (reference sequence). V shed 3 bases and J 4 bases; nucleotides not matched to a gene: 5.